A selection of T cell receptor beta chains follows, all from one sample in a study of CD8 T cells in Susac syndrome. TCRdb reanalysed the immunoSEQ multiplex PCR reads using MiXCR and keeps one entry per CDR3 protein. The table records 50,000 or so distinct CDR3 sequences, roughly 93% of them present only once. The sequenced sample consisted of CD8+ T cells from PBMCs. These receptors all stem from a human donor in good health. Both conserved end residues are part of each CDR3. A D gene is named only where the DNA matches it firmly. Expanded clones are given a class, and other clones once, few, many or no size at all.

V gene: TRBV12-5; J gene: TRBJ2-2; D gene: TRBD2; clone size: -; CDR3 protein: CASGQTSGSGELFF; CDR3 DNA: TGTGCTAGTGGCCAAACTAGCGGGAGCGGGGAGCTGTTTTTT
V gene: TRBV29-1; J gene: TRBJ1-4; D gene: -; clone size: -; CDR3 protein: CSVEQTELFF; CDR3 DNA: TGCAGCGTTGAACAGACGGAACTGTTTTTT
V gene: TRBV4-1; J gene: TRBJ1-1; D gene: -; clone size: -; CDR3 protein: CASSYSQGLNTEAFF; CDR3 DNA: TGCGCCAGCAGCTATTCGCAAGGACTGAACACTGAAGCTTTCTTT
V gene: TRBV29-1; J gene: TRBJ1-2; D gene: -; clone size: -; CDR3 protein: CSVPDIPYKGLNYGYTF; CDR3 DNA: TGCAGCGTACCCGATATACCTTACAAGGGTCTAAACTATGGCTACACCTTC
V gene: TRBV5-6; J gene: TRBJ2-5; D gene: -; clone size: -; CDR3 protein: CASSLVYRDQETQYF; CDR3 DNA: TGTGCCAGCAGCTTGGTGTACAGGGACCAAGAGACCCAGTACTTC
V gene: TRBV6-6; J gene: TRBJ1-1; D gene: -; clone size: -; CDR3 protein: CASAPAREVTEAFF; CDR3 DNA: TGTGCCAGCGCACCCGCCCGGGAGGTCACTGAAGCTTTCTTT
V gene: TRBV7-9; J gene: TRBJ1-1; D gene: -; clone size: -; CDR3 protein: CASSYPGGPEAFF; CDR3 DNA: TGTGCCAGCAGCTATCCCGGGGGGCCTGAAGCTTTCTTT
V gene: TRBV9; J gene: TRBJ2-4; D gene: TRBD1; clone size: -; CDR3 protein: CASSVGDRTVIQYF; CDR3 DNA: TGTGCCAGCAGCGTAGGGGACAGGACGGTCATTCAGTACTTC
V gene: TRBV29-1; J gene: TRBJ2-1; D gene: -; clone size: -; CDR3 protein: CSVEGPRLNNEQFF; CDR3 DNA: TGCAGCGTTGAAGGTCCCCGCCTGAACAATGAGCAGTTCTTC
V gene: TRBV27; J gene: TRBJ2-1; D gene: TRBD2; clone size: -; CDR3 protein: CASSTSLASGSTEQFF; CDR3 DNA: TGTGCCAGCAGTACAAGCCTGGCTAGCGGGAGCACTGAGCAGTTCTTC
V gene: TRBV29-1; J gene: TRBJ2-2; D gene: -; clone size: -; CDR3 protein: CSVAQSYTGELFF; CDR3 DNA: TGCAGCGTTGCCCAGTCCTACACCGGGGAGCTGTTTTTT
V gene: TRBV27; J gene: TRBJ2-7; D gene: -; clone size: -; CDR3 protein: CASSFLGRNYEQYF; CDR3 DNA: TGTGCCAGCAGTTTCTTGGGCAGGAACTACGAGCAGTACTTC
V gene: TRBV29-1; J gene: TRBJ2-4; D gene: TRBD1; clone size: -; CDR3 protein: CSAGQGNIQYF; CDR3 DNA: TGCAGCGCCGGACAGGGGAACATTCAGTACTTC
V gene: TRBV28; J gene: TRBJ1-1; D gene: -; clone size: -; CDR3 protein: CASRGGDTEAFF; CDR3 DNA: TGTGCCAGCCGAGGGGGGGACACTGAAGCTTTCTTT
V gene: TRBV27; J gene: TRBJ1-1; D gene: -; clone size: -; CDR3 protein: CATEGGTEAFF; CDR3 DNA: TGTGCCACGGAGGGAGGCACTGAAGCTTTCTTT
V gene: TRBV28; J gene: TRBJ2-3; D gene: -; clone size: -; CDR3 protein: CASSYLDGDTQYF; CDR3 DNA: TGTGCCAGCAGTTACTTGGACGGAGATACGCAGTATTTT
V gene: TRBV7-9; J gene: TRBJ2-2; D gene: -; clone size: -; CDR3 protein: CASSLWSTGELFF; CDR3 DNA: TGTGCCAGCAGCTTATGGTCGACCGGGGAGCTGTTTTTT
V gene: TRBV9; J gene: TRBJ2-7; D gene: -; clone size: few; CDR3 protein: CASSVASEHEQYF; CDR3 DNA: TGTGCCAGCAGCGTAGCCTCAGAACACGAGCAGTACTTC
V gene: TRBV12-3/TRBV12-4; J gene: TRBJ2-5; D gene: -; clone size: -; CDR3 protein: CASSLDVGEETQYF; CDR3 DNA: TGTGCCAGCAGTTTAGATGTAGGAGAGGAGACCCAGTACTTC
V gene: TRBV12-3/TRBV12-4; J gene: TRBJ2-7; D gene: -; clone size: few; CDR3 protein: CASSSGYEQYF; CDR3 DNA: TGTGCCAGCAGTTCAGGATACGAGCAGTACTTC
V gene: TRBV20-1; J gene: TRBJ2-2; D gene: TRBD2; clone size: -; CDR3 protein: CSAALGRESYTGELFF; CDR3 DNA: TGCAGTGCCGCCCTGGGGCGGGAGAGCTACACCGGGGAGCTGTTTTTT
V gene: TRBV14; J gene: TRBJ2-3; D gene: -; clone size: -; CDR3 protein: CASSKTRNTDTQYF; CDR3 DNA: TGTGCCAGCAGCAAGACTCGGAACACAGATACGCAGTATTTT
V gene: TRBV30; J gene: TRBJ2-1; D gene: -; clone size: -; CDR3 protein: CAWRSLSSSYNEQFF; CDR3 DNA: TGTGCCTGGAGATCCCTATCGAGCTCCTACAATGAGCAGTTCTTC